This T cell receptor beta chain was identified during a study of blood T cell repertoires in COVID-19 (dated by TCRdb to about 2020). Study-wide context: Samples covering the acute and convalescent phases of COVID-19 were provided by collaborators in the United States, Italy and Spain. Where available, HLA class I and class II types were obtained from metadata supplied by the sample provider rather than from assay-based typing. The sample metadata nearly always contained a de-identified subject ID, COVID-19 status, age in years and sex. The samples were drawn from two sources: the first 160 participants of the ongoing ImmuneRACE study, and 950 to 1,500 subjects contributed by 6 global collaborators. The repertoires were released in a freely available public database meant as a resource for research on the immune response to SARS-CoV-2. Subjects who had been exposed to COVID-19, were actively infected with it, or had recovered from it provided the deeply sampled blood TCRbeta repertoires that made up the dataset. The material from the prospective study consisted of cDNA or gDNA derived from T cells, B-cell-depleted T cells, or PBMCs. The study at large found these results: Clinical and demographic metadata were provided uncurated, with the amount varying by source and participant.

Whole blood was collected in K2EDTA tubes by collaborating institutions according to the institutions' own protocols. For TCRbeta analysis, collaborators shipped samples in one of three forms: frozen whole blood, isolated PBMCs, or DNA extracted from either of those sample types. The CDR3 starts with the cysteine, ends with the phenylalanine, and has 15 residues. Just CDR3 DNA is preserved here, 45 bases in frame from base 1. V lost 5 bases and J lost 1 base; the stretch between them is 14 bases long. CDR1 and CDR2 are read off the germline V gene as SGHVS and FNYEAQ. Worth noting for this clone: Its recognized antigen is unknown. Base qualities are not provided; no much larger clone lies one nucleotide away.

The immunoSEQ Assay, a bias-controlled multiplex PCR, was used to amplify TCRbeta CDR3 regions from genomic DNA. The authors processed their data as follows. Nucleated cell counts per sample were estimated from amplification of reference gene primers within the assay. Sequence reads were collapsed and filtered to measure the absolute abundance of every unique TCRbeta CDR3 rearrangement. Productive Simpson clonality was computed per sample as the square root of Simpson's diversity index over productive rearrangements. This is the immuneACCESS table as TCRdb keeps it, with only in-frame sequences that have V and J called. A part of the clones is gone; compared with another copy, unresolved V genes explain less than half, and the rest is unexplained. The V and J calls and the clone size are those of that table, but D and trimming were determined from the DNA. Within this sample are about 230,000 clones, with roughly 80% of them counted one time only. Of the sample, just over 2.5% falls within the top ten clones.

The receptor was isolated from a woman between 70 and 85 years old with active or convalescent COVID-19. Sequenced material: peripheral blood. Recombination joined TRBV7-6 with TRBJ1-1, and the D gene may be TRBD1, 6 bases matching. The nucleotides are TGTGCCAGCAGCCCGGGACAAGAGACGAACACTGAAGCTTTCTTT. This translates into CASSPGQETNTEAFF.